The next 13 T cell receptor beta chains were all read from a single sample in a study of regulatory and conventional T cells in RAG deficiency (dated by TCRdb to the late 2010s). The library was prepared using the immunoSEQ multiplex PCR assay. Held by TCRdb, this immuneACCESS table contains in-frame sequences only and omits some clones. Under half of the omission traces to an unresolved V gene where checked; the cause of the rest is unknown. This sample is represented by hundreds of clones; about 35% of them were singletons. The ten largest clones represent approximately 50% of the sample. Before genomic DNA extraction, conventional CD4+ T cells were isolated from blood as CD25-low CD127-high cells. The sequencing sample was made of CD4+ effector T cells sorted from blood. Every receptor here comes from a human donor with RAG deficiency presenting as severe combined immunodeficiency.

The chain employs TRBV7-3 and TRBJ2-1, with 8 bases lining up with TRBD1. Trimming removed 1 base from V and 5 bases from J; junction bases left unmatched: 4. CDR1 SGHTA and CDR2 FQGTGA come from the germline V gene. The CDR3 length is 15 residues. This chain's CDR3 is CASSLIDRGDNEQFF. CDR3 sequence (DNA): TGTGCCAGCAGCTTAATAGACAGGGGCGACAATGAGCAGTTCTTC.

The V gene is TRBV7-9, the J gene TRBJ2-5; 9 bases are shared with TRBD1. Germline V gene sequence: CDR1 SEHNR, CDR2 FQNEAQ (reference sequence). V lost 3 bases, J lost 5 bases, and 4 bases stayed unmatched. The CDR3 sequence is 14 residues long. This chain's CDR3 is CASSFTGGAETQYF. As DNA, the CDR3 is TGTGCCAGCAGCTTTACAGGGGGCGCGGAGACCCAGTACTTC.

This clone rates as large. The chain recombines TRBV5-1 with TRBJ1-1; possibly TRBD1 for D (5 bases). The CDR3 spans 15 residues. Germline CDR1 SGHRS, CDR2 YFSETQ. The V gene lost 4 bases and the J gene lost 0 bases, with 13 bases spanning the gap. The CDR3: CASSDPGRLNTEAFF. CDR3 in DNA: TGCGCCAGCAGCGATCCGGGACGGTTGAACACTGAAGCTTTCTTT.

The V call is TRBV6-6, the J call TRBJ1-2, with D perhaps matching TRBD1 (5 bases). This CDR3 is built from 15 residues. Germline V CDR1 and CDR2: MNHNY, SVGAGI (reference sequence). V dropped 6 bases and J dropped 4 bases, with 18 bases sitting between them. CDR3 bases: TGTGCCAGCAGCCTCGGGACCGGACGGATCTATGGCTACACCTTC. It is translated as CASSLGTGRIYGYTF.

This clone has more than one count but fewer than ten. The CDR3 reads CASSLGQGRDTEAFF. CDR3 sequence (DNA): TGTGCCAGTAGTCTTGGACAGGGAAGAGACACTGAAGCTTTCTTT. This chain connects TRBV19 to TRBJ1-1; 8 bases are a match to TRBD1. The germline CDR1 and CDR2 sequences are LNHDA and SQIVND (reference sequence). The ends lost 5 bases at V and 3 bases at J; junction bases unmatched: 8. The CDR3 sequence is 15 residues long.

CDR3 sequence (DNA): TGCGCCAGCAGCCCTAGCAGGTACGAGCAGTACTTC. Its protein is CASSPSRYEQYF. The chain uses TRBV5-1 and TRBJ2-7; D is possibly TRBD2 (5 bases). V was cut by 4 bases and J by 4 bases, with 9 bases left in between. This CDR3 has 12 residues. Germline V gene data show CDR1 as SGHRS and CDR2 as YFSETQ.

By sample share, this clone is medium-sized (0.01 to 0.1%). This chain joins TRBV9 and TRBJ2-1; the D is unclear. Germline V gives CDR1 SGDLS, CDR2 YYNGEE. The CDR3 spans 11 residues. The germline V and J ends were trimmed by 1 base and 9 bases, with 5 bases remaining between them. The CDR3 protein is CASSVSSEQFF. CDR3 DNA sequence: TGTGCCAGCAGCGTAAGTAGTGAGCAGTTCTTC.

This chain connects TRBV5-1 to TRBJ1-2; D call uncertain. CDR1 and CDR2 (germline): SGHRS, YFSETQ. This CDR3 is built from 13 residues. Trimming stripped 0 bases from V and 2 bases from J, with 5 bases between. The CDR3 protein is CASSLDGNYGYTF. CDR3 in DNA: TGCGCCAGCAGCTTGGACGGAAACTATGGCTACACCTTC.

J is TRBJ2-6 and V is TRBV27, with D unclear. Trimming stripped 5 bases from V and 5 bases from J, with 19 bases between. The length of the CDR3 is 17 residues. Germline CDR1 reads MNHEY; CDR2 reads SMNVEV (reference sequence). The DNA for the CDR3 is TGTGCCAGCAGTGCGCCCCCGCTACAAAGTCGGGCCAACGTCCTGACTTTC. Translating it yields CASSAPPLQSRANVLTF.

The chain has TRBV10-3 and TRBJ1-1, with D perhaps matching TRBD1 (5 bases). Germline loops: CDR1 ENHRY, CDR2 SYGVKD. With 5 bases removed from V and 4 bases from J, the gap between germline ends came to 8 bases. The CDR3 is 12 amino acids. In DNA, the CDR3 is TGTGCCATCAGTTGGGGGGGCACTGAAGCTTTCTTT. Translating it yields CAISWGGTEAFF.

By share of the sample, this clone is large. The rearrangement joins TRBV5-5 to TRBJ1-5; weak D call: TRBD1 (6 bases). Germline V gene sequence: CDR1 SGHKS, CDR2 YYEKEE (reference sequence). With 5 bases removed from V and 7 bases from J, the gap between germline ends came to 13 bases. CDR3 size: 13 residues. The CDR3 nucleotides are TGTGCCAGCAGACTACAGGGAGGGCAGCCCCAGCATTTT. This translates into CASRLQGGQPQHF.

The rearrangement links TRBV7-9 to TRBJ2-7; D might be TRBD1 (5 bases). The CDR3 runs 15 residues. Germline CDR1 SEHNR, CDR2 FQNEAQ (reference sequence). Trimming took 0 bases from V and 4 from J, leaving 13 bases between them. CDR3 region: CASSLAIGELYEQYF. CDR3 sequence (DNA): TGTGCCAGCAGCTTAGCAATAGGGGAATTATACGAGCAGTACTTC.

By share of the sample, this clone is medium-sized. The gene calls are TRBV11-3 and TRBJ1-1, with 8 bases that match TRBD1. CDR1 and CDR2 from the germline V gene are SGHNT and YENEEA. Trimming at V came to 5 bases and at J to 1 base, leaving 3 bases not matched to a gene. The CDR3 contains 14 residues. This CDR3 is CASSPGQANTEAFF. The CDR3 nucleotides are TGTGCCAGCAGCCCGGGACAGGCGAACACTGAAGCTTTCTTT.